Below, 3 T cell receptor beta chains from the same sample are listed, as sequenced in a study of blood T cell repertoires in COVID-19. Profiling relied on immunoSEQ multiplex PCR, and the TCRdb table lists in-frame clones only, not all of them. The sample holds 300,000 to 350,000 clones, around 89% seen once. The source material was peripheral blood. These receptors were taken from a woman between 40 and 50 years old with COVID-19, enrolled during active disease.

The genes are TRBV27 and TRBJ2-5; tentatively, D is TRBD2 (5 bases). Germline values: CDR1 MNHEY, CDR2 SMNVEV (reference sequence). V was cut by 1 base and J by 4 bases, with 7 bases left in between. The CDR3 consists of 13 residues. The DNA of the CDR3 is TGTGCCAGCAGTTTATACCGGGGAGAGACCCAGTACTTC. Translating gives CASSLYRGETQYF.

The chain is built from TRBV28 and TRBJ2-3, with a weak D call TRBD1 (6 bases). Trimming pared 2 bases from V and 8 bases from J, leaving 14 bases between. There are 14 residues in the CDR3. Per germline, CDR1 MDHEN and CDR2 SYDVKM. Written as DNA, the CDR3 is TGTGCCAGCAGTTTACGTCAACAGGGTATTACGCAGTATTTT. It codes for CASSLRQQGITQYF.

The chain has TRBV18 and TRBJ2-7, with 7 bases that match TRBD2. The CDR3 covers 12 residues. Germline trimming cut 2 bases from V and 7 bases from J; bases unmatched to any gene: 2. Germline values: CDR1 KGHSH, CDR2 LQKENI. The CDR3 protein is CASSPGGEEQYF. The CDR3 DNA reads TGTGCCAGCTCACCAGGGGGGGAAGAGCAGTACTTC.